These 20 T cell receptor beta chains were all obtained from the same sample, sequenced in a study of blood T cell repertoires in COVID-19 (dated by TCRdb to about 2020). The library was obtained by the immunoSEQ multiplex PCR assay. TCRdb obtained this table from immuneACCESS and retained in-frame rearrangements with V and J assigned. These tables miss some clones; where compared with another copy, unresolved V genes account for less than half of the shortfall, and the remainder is unexplained. The sample data list some 130,000 clones, and 70% to 90% of these were observed just once. Of the sample, 15% to 20% falls within the top ten clones. Input material: peripheral blood. These receptors all come from a woman aged 45-60 years who had recovered from COVID-19.

V is TRBV14 and J is TRBJ2-1; 11 bases are a match to TRBD2. CDR1 is SGHDN, CDR2 FVKESK, per germline. The CDR3 is 16 amino acids. The junction had 12 bases not matched to a gene; V was cut back by 4 bases and J by 10 bases. DNA for the CDR3: TGTGCCAGCAGCCGTAGACTAGCGGGGTTCCCAGGGGAGCAGTTCTTC. Its translation is CASSRRLAGFPGEQFF.

The rearrangement links TRBV6-5 to TRBJ1-1, with D possibly matching TRBD1 (5 bases). Germline-derived CDR1 and CDR2 are MNHEY and SVGAGI. The CDR3 consists of 14 residues. With 6 bases removed from V and 4 bases from J, the gap between germline ends came to 15 bases. CDR3 region: CASSQAMGGTEAFF. In nucleotides, the CDR3 is TGTGCCAGCAGCCAGGCCATGGGGGGCACTGAAGCTTTCTTT.

The chain links TRBV27 to TRBJ1-2, with TRBD1 matching 7 bases. CDR1 is MNHEY, CDR2 SMNVEV, per germline (reference sequence). V trimming: 1 base; J trimming: 6 bases; junction bases outside the gene matches: 11. The length of the CDR3 is 16 residues. CDR3 coding DNA: TGTGCCAGCAGTTTATTAAGAAGTGGAGGGGGCAATGGCTACACCTTC. This sequence encodes CASSLLRSGGGNGYTF.

This chain connects TRBV2 to TRBJ2-7; D gene unclear. The V and J ends lost 4 bases and 6 bases respectively, with 13 bases between them. Germline V lookup: CDR1 SNHLY, CDR2 FYNNEI. The CDR3 has 13 residues. The CDR3 loop reads CASSAEQTSEQYF. Here the CDR3 DNA reads TGTGCCAGCAGTGCAGAACAGACCTCCGAGCAGTACTTC.

The chain employs TRBV11-3 and TRBJ2-5; maybe TRBD2 (6 bases). This CDR3 comprises 14 residues. The germline V gene has CDR1 SGHNT and CDR2 YENEEA. V was trimmed by 1 base and J by 5 bases, leaving 11 bases between them. The CDR3 spells CASSLAAGRETQYF. CDR3 coding DNA: TGTGCCAGCAGCTTAGCGGCGGGACGCGAGACCCAGTACTTC.

The V gene is TRBV10-2, the J gene TRBJ1-6; D may be TRBD1 (6 bases). Trimming stripped 2 bases from V and 7 bases from J, with 18 bases between. This CDR3 is built from 17 residues. Germline V gene sequence: CDR1 WSHSY, CDR2 SAAADI. The CDR3 protein is CASSEPLLGGGNSPLHF. DNA of the CDR3: TGCGCCAGCAGTGAGCCCCTATTAGGGGGTGGGAATTCACCCCTCCACTTT.

The chain links TRBV19 to TRBJ2-5, with 9 bases matching TRBD2. This CDR3 is built from 16 residues. Unmatched junction bases numbered 12, after V lost 5 bases and J lost 5 bases. Germline CDR1 is LNHDA and CDR2 is SQIVND (reference sequence). DNA for the CDR3: TGTGCCAGTAGTGGAATGAGTCTAGCGGGACGGGAGACCCAGTACTTC. Amino acids: CASSGMSLAGRETQYF.

The chain carries TRBV5-5 and TRBJ1-3; tentatively, D is TRBD1 (6 bases). This CDR3 has 15 amino acids. Germline-derived CDR1 and CDR2 are SGHKS and YYEKEE (reference sequence). V shed 3 bases and J shed 3 bases, with 13 bases lying between them. As DNA, the CDR3 is TGTGCCAGCAGCTCCCAGAAGACAGGTGGAAACACCATATATTTT. The encoded protein is CASSSQKTGGNTIYF.

The chain carries TRBV5-1 and TRBJ2-7; 8 positions match TRBD1. The CDR3 is 16 amino acids. In germline, CDR1 is SGHRS, CDR2 YFSETQ. After removal of 4 bases from V and 0 bases from J, the junction contained 9 bases not matched to a gene. The CDR3 region is CASSGGGTGASYEQYF. The DNA for the CDR3 is TGCGCCAGCAGCGGCGGCGGGACAGGTGCCTCCTACGAGCAGTACTTC. Full variable domain (missing parts from reference TRBV5-1 and TRBJ2-7): KAGVTQTPRYLIKTRGQQVTLSCSPISGHRSVSWYQQTPGQGLQFLFEYFSETQRNKGNFPGRFSGRQFSNSRSEMNVSTLELGDSALYLCASSGGGTGASYEQYFGPGTRLTVT.

The V call is TRBV6-6, the J call TRBJ2-7, with 10 positions matching TRBD2. After removal of 3 bases from V and 6 bases from J, the junction contained 5 bases not matched to a gene. CDR3 size: 14 residues. CDR1 is MNHNY and CDR2 is SVGAGI in the germline V gene (reference sequence). CDR3 sequence: CASSYLAGAPEQYF. The CDR3, as DNA: TGTGCCAGCAGTTATCTAGCGGGAGCGCCCGAGCAGTACTTC.

This clone was recorded once. This rearrangement joins TRBV19 to TRBJ2-5; 7 nucleotides match TRBD2. Germline trimming cut 1 base from V and 1 base from J; bases unmatched to any gene: 0. The CDR3 sequence is 14 residues long. CDR1 is LNHDA and CDR2 is SQIVND in the germline V gene (reference sequence). In DNA, the CDR3 is TGTGCCAGTAGTATAGCTAGCGGCCAAGAGACCCAGTACTTC. Its protein product is CASSIASGQETQYF.

This chain uses TRBV2 with TRBJ1-2; 7 nucleotides line up with TRBD1. The CDR3 is made up of 15 amino acids. J was trimmed by 2 bases and V by 6 bases; bases with no gene match: 9. Germline-derived CDR1 and CDR2 are SNHLY and FYNNEI. The CDR3 sequence is CASRRGDSINYGYTF. The CDR3 DNA reads as TGTGCCAGCAGGAGGGGGGACAGTATAAACTATGGCTACACCTTC.

This clone was detected many times. This chain joins TRBV5-1 and TRBJ2-1, with TRBD2 matching over 9 bases. Trimming took 0 bases from V and 6 from J; bases not matched to a gene: 10. The CDR3 runs to 17 residues. Germline V gene data show CDR1 as SGHRS and CDR2 as YFSETQ. The CDR3 nucleotides read TGCGCCAGCAGCTTGGAGCCTAGCGGGACCCCCGGCAATGAGCAGTTCTTC. Residues: CASSLEPSGTPGNEQFF.

The chain recombines TRBV18 with TRBJ1-3, with D perhaps matching TRBD1 (5 bases). The V end was cut by 3 bases, the J end by 0 bases, with 15 bases between. Germline V gene sequence: CDR1 KGHSH, CDR2 LQKENI. The CDR3 is 17 residues long. The CDR3 protein is CASSPPGRRGSGNTIYF. CDR3 DNA: TGTGCCAGCTCACCCCCGGGACGGAGGGGCTCTGGAAACACCATATATTTT.

The rearrangement joins TRBV10-2 to TRBJ1-6, with TRBD1 matching over 7 bases. Germline V gene sequence: CDR1 WSHSY, CDR2 SAAADI. This CDR3 is built from 17 residues. V shed 1 base, J shed 2 bases, and the junction held 5 bases outside the gene matches. The CDR3 region is CASSEYHGTAYNSPLHF. CDR3 DNA sequence: TGCGCCAGCAGTGAGTACCACGGGACAGCCTATAATTCACCCCTCCACTTT.

The V gene is TRBV11-1, the J gene TRBJ1-1; D is unclear. V lost 1 base and J lost 4, with 13 bases in between. CDR3 length equals 15 residues. Germline CDR1 SGHAT, CDR2 FQDESV (reference sequence). Here the CDR3 reads CASSLEDLAGTEAFF. The CDR3 coding sequence is TGTGCCAGCAGCTTAGAGGACCTGGCGGGCACTGAAGCTTTCTTT.

This clone occurred once. This rearrangement joins TRBV27 to TRBJ2-2; a weak D match, TRBD1 (6 bases). Germline lookup yields CDR1 MNHEY and CDR2 SMNVEV (reference sequence). Trimming cost V 2 bases and J 6 bases, with 13 bases left between them. This CDR3 comprises 15 residues. This CDR3 reads CASSLKQGYPGELFF. The CDR3 DNA reads TGTGCCAGCAGTTTAAAACAGGGATATCCCGGGGAGCTGTTTTTT.

The V call is TRBV18, the J call TRBJ1-1, with a tentative D call TRBD1 (5 bases). This CDR3 is built from 13 residues. From germline, CDR1 is KGHSH and CDR2 LQKENI. Trimming removed 2 bases at V and 10 bases at J, with 14 bases between. This CDR3 is CASSPTEGRLAFF. The CDR3 DNA is TGTGCCAGCTCACCAACGGAGGGGAGGTTAGCTTTCTTT.

The chain recombines TRBV21-1 with TRBJ2-3; the table's D call, TRBD2, was not checked against the DNA. TRBV21-1 is classified as a pseudogene. The CDR3 sequence is 13 residues long. CDR3 nucleotides: TGTGCCAGCAGCTGGCGGGAGAGAGATACGCAGTATTTT. Amino acid sequence: CASSWRERDTQYF.

V usage is TRBV6-5 and J usage is TRBJ2-3; possible D gene TRBD2, 7 bases. The CDR3 has 13 residues. Trimming stripped 10 bases from V and 14 bases from J, with 25 bases between. Germline assignment: CDR1 MNHEY and CDR2 SVGAGI. The CDR3 coding sequence is TGTGCCACTCGAACAAATACAAGGGAGGGGGGGTATTTT. Translating gives CATRTNTREGGYF.